The 22 T cell receptor beta chains in this list originate from one sample, sequenced in a study of blood T cell repertoires in COVID-19. Here immunoSEQ multiplex PCR was the method, and the copy in TCRdb shows in-frame clones only, minus some. Here the sample spans under 250,000 clones, more than 75% being singletons. Sequences were obtained from peripheral blood. The receptors derive from a woman in her 40s with acute or convalescent COVID-19.

In this sample, this clone turned up a few times. CDR3 protein: CASSLGVTGGFSYEQYF. CDR3 DNA: TGTGCCAGCAGCCTCGGGGTAACGGGAGGTTTCTCCTACGAGCAGTACTTC. The chain couples TRBV7-9 to TRBJ2-7; 7 bases align to TRBD2. V trimming: 5 bases; J trimming: 0 bases; junction bases outside the gene matches: 13. CDR3 length: 17 amino acids. CDR1 is SEHNR and CDR2 is FQNEAQ in the germline V gene (reference sequence). The full variable domain, its missing parts supplied by reference TRBV7-9 and TRBJ2-7, is DTGVSQNPRHKITKRGQNVTFRCDPISEHNRLYWYRQTLGQGPEFLTYFQNEAQLEKSRLLSDRFSAERPKGSFSTLEIQRTEQGDSAMYLCASSLGVTGGFSYEQYFGPGTRLTVT.

The chain is built from TRBV2 and TRBJ2-1; D call uncertain. The CDR3 totals 12 residues. Germline V CDR1 and CDR2: SNHLY, FYNNEI. The V gene lost 5 bases and the J gene lost 4 bases, with 6 bases spanning the gap. Here the CDR3 DNA reads TGTGCCAGCAGTACTAATTACAATGAGCAGTTCTTC. This encodes CASSTNYNEQFF.

The J gene is TRBJ2-6, the V gene TRBV19; perhaps TRBD1 as D (8 bases). This CDR3 spans 17 amino acids. The V gene lost 4 bases and the J gene lost 3 bases, with 16 bases spanning the gap. In germline, CDR1 is LNHDA, CDR2 SQIVND (reference sequence). The CDR3 DNA is TGTGCCAGTAGTACCGGACAGGGAGGGGTTGGGGCCAACGTCCTGACTTTC. Translation: CASSTGQGGVGANVLTF.

This chain's CDR3 is CASSHQRTGLNTEAFF. The CDR3 nucleotides read TGTGCCAGCAGCCACCAACGGACAGGGTTGAACACTGAAGCTTTCTTT. V is TRBV6-6 and J is TRBJ1-1; 8 bases agree with TRBD1. Germline assignment: CDR1 MNHNY and CDR2 SVGAGI (reference sequence). The CDR3 consists of 16 residues. With 6 bases clipped from V and 0 bases from J, the junction kept 9 bases outside the gene matches.

This chain links TRBV7-2 with TRBJ2-7; 8 positions agree with TRBD1. In germline, CDR1 is SGHTA, CDR2 FQGNSA. The CDR3 loop spans 14 amino acids. With V trimmed by 2 bases and J by 3 bases, 3 bases remained unmatched. CDR3: CASSLKDRVYEQYF. Here the CDR3 DNA reads TGTGCCAGCAGCTTAAAGGACAGGGTCTACGAGCAGTACTTC.

This clone was seen a handful of times. The J gene is TRBJ1-1, the V gene TRBV12-5; D remains unclear. The CDR3 runs 14 residues. Germline V gene lookup returns CDR1 LGHNT and CDR2 FRNRAP. V was clipped by 5 bases and J by 4 bases, with 14 bases between them. CDR3 DNA sequence: TGTGCTAGTGGTCTAACACGTCTAGGCACTGAAGCTTTCTTT. Amino acids: CASGLTRLGTEAFF.

This chain connects TRBV24-1 to TRBJ2-5, with 10 bases identical to TRBD2. The V segment lost 9 bases and the J segment 2 bases; nucleotides outside the gene matches: 11. The CDR3 is made up of 16 amino acids. Germline values: CDR1 KGHDR, CDR2 SFDVKD. CDR3: CATAAGGPGVQETQYF. For the CDR3, the DNA is TGTGCCACCGCAGCGGGAGGGCCTGGGGTTCAAGAGACCCAGTACTTC.

The chain is built from TRBV6-6 and TRBJ2-7, with TRBD1 matching 8 bases. This CDR3 comprises 15 residues. CDR1 MNHNY and CDR2 SVGAGI come from the germline V gene (reference sequence). V trimming: 5 bases; J trimming: 5 bases; junction bases outside the gene matches: 11. The CDR3 DNA follows: TGTGCCAGCAGTCGGGGACAGGTTTCGTCGGACGAGCAGTACTTC. It translates to CASSRGQVSSDEQYF.

The chain is built from TRBV27 and TRBJ2-1; D is uncertain. CDR1 and CDR2 (germline): MNHEY, SMNVEV (reference sequence). Trimming removed 3 bases at V and 7 bases at J, with 7 bases between. CDR3 length equals 12 residues. In DNA form, the CDR3 reads TGTGCCAGCAGTTTCGTGGAGAATGAGCAGTTCTTC. It translates to CASSFVENEQFF.

The chain links TRBV3-1 (or the pseudogene TRBV3-2) to TRBJ2-7, with TRBD2 identical over 9 bases. The CDR3 is made up of 15 amino acids. From germline, CDR1 is LGHDT and CDR2 YNNKEL (reference sequence). V lost 4 bases to trimming and J lost 3 bases; unmatched junction nucleotides: 7. CDR3 in DNA: TGTGCCAGCAGCCCCAAGCGGGGGGACAACTACGAGCAGTACTTC. Translated: CASSPKRGDNYEQYF.

The genes are TRBV12-3 or TRBV12-4 and TRBJ2-7; D is ambiguous. V was shortened by 6 bases and J by 7 bases, with 13 bases between the two germline ends. This CDR3 is 12 amino acids long. The chain's CDR3 is CASRIQNGEQYF. The CDR3 DNA follows: TGTGCCAGCAGGATACAGAACGGTGAGCAGTACTTC.

This sequence joins TRBV5-1 and TRBJ1-2; 9 nucleotides match TRBD1. The CDR3 runs 17 residues. Germline assignment: CDR1 SGHRS and CDR2 YFSETQ. The J segment lost 6 bases and the V segment lost 2 bases, leaving 14 bases of the junction unmatched. The CDR3 bases are TGCGCCAGCAGCTTACGCCGGGACAGGGAATTCCCCAATGGCTACACCTTC. Its protein product is CASSLRRDREFPNGYTF.

V and J are TRBV6-5 and TRBJ1-2; 7 bases align to TRBD1. Germline V gene lookup returns CDR1 MNHEY and CDR2 SVGAGI. The CDR3 length is 13 residues. The V gene end was trimmed by 6 bases and the J gene end by 6 bases; junction bases not matched to a gene: 7. CDR3 residues: CASSRQGVNGYTF. The CDR3 nucleotides read TGTGCCAGCAGCCGACAGGGAGTAAATGGCTACACCTTC.

V is TRBV19 and J is TRBJ1-1; maybe TRBD1 (6 bases). V lost 7 bases and J 1 base, leaving 13 bases between the germline ends. The V gene's germline CDR1 is LNHDA and CDR2 SQIVND (reference sequence). The CDR3 totals 14 residues. The CDR3 loop is CASIDRFGNTEAFF. The CDR3, as DNA: TGTGCCAGTATCGACAGGTTTGGGAACACTGAAGCTTTCTTT.

V gene TRBV18 combines with J gene TRBJ2-3, with 11 bases lining up with TRBD2. CDR1 is KGHSH and CDR2 is LQKENI in the germline V gene. The CDR3 extends over 16 amino acids. V gave up 6 bases and J gave up 5 bases; unmatched junction bases: 10. The chain's CDR3 is CASSLLLAGVEDTQYF. The DNA of the CDR3 is TGTGCCAGCTCGCTCCTACTAGCGGGAGTTGAAGATACGCAGTATTTT.

The chain carries TRBV7-8 and TRBJ2-2, with unresolved D. V lost 5 bases and J lost 0, with 16 bases in between. The CDR3 covers 17 residues. Per the germline V gene, CDR1 is SGHVS and CDR2 is FQNEAQ. CDR3 bases: TGTGCCAGCAGCCGTGTCAAACGCGGATCGAACACCGGGGAGCTGTTTTTT. Protein sequence: CASSRVKRGSNTGELFF.

The count of this clone is one. The CDR3 DNA sequence: TGTGCCAGCAGTTACAATAACAATGAGCAGTTCTTC. Translated: CASSYNNNEQFF. The gene calls are TRBV6-6 and TRBJ2-1, with unresolved D. Trimming cost V 2 bases and J 5 bases, with 4 bases left between them. Germline CDR1 and CDR2: MNHNY and SVGAGI (reference sequence). This CDR3 contains 12 residues.

This clone is deemed medium-sized. This rearrangement joins TRBV11-3 to TRBJ1-6, with D maybe TRBD1 (6 bases). CDR1 is SGHNT, CDR2 YENEEA, per germline. Trimming took off 5 bases at V and 8 bases at J, with 13 bases between the two ends. This CDR3 is built from 14 residues. The CDR3 nucleotides read TGTGCCAGCAGCAAGAGGGGGTCCGATTCACCCCTCCACTTT. Residues: CASSKRGSDSPLHF.

The genes are TRBV15 and TRBJ1-1; D gene ambiguous. The CDR3 sequence is 14 residues long. V lost 5 bases to trimming and J lost 7 bases, with 17 bases between them. CDR1 and CDR2 (germline): LNHNV, YYDKDF (reference sequence). The CDR3 region is CATSSWANSREAFF. The CDR3 DNA reads TGTGCCACCAGCTCTTGGGCCAACAGCCGTGAAGCTTTCTTT.

This chain uses TRBV3-1 (or the pseudogene TRBV3-2) with TRBJ2-7; 10 bases match TRBD2. CDR3 length: 14 amino acids. Germline CDR1 LGHDT, CDR2 YNNKEL (reference sequence). Unmatched junction bases numbered 8, after V lost 2 bases and J lost 10 bases. The CDR3 reads CASSQQPGLAIQYF. In DNA form, the CDR3 reads TGTGCCAGCAGCCAACAACCGGGACTAGCGATTCAGTACTTC.

The rearrangement links TRBV6-5 to TRBJ1-1, with 7 positions matching TRBD1. This CDR3 has 15 residues. Germline V lookup: CDR1 MNHEY, CDR2 SVGAGI. V was pared by 6 bases and J by 2 bases, with 9 bases of the junction left unmatched. CDR3 sequence: CASRMSGTANTEAFF. The CDR3, as DNA: TGTGCCAGCAGAATGTCAGGGACAGCTAACACTGAAGCTTTCTTT.

The chain links TRBV6-2 or TRBV6-3 to TRBJ2-1; 14 bases are shared with TRBD2. V was pared by 5 bases and J by 1 base, with 1 base of the junction left unmatched. The CDR3 has 16 residues. In germline, CDR1 is MNHEY, CDR2 SVGEGT. In DNA, the CDR3 is TGTGCCAGCAGTGGACTAGCGGGGGGTTCCTACAATGAGCAGTTCTTC. It encodes CASSGLAGGSYNEQFF.